The 29 T cell receptor beta chains below come from one sample, sequenced in a study of blood T cell repertoires in COVID-19. Some clones are missing from TCRdb's copy, which holds only in-frame ones; the method was immunoSEQ multiplex PCR. The data show around 250,000 clones, roughly nine tenths seen once. Sequenced sample: peripheral blood. The receptors shown here come from a man aged 60-69 years with acute or convalescent COVID-19.

The chain is built from TRBV10-3 and TRBJ2-7, with TRBD2 matching over 7 bases. This CDR3 contains 16 residues. Losses at the gene ends were 3 bases for V and 0 bases for J; bases not matched to a gene: 8. CDR1 is ENHRY, CDR2 SYGVKD, per germline. Here the CDR3 DNA reads TGTGCCATCAGTGAAGTCTGGCGGGAGACCTCCTACGAGCAGTACTTC. This sequence encodes CAISEVWRETSYEQYF.

This clone appeared a few times. The rearrangement joins TRBV28 to TRBJ1-6; D gene uncertain. With 3 bases removed from V and 8 bases from J, the gap between germline ends came to 17 bases. Germline V gene data show CDR1 as MDHEN and CDR2 as SYDVKM. The CDR3 extends over 16 amino acids. DNA for the CDR3: TGTGCCAGCAGTTTGGAGCGGAGGGTAATGGATTCACCCCTCCACTTT. Protein product: CASSLERRVMDSPLHF.

J is TRBJ2-1 and V is TRBV6-5; D perhaps matches TRBD1 (5 bases). The germline gives CDR1 MNHEY, CDR2 SVGAGI. This CDR3 is 14 amino acids long. The germline V and J ends were trimmed by 6 bases and 7 bases, with 16 bases remaining between them. In DNA, the CDR3 is TGTGCCAGCAGGCAAGTAACAGGCGCGAATGAGCAGTTCTTC. Protein product: CASRQVTGANEQFF.

This clone has just one count. The rearrangement uses TRBV28 and TRBJ2-5, with D hard to call. Deletions cut 2 bases from V and 4 bases from J, with 8 bases between. CDR1 and CDR2 from the germline V gene are MDHEN and SYDVKM. The CDR3 sequence is 13 residues long. CDR3 protein: CASSLDIGETQYF. DNA of the CDR3: TGTGCCAGCAGTTTAGACATCGGAGAGACCCAGTACTTC.

The genes are TRBV19 and TRBJ2-1; tentatively, D is TRBD2 (5 bases). Germline CDR1 LNHDA, CDR2 SQIVND (reference sequence). Between the trimmed V and J ends, which lost 6 bases and 5 bases, there was a span of 17 bases. This CDR3 contains 15 residues. This CDR3 reads CASSPMRVGDNEQFF. In DNA form, the CDR3 reads TGTGCCAGTAGCCCGATGAGGGTAGGAGACAATGAGCAGTTCTTC.

The V call is TRBV6-5, the J call TRBJ1-3, with D perhaps TRBD1 (6 bases). This CDR3 contains 14 residues. The V end was cut by 9 bases, the J end by 2 bases, with 14 bases between. CDR1 is MNHEY and CDR2 is SVGAGI in the germline V gene. CDR3 sequence: CASYGGHTGNTIYF. The CDR3 nucleotides read TGTGCCAGTTATGGGGGACATACTGGAAACACCATATATTTT.

The V and J genes are TRBV5-5 and TRBJ1-2; 7 bases line up with TRBD1. The CDR3 sequence is 12 residues long. Trimming at V came to 5 bases and at J to 7 bases, leaving 5 bases not matched to a gene. Germline V gives CDR1 SGHKS, CDR2 YYEKEE (reference sequence). The CDR3 DNA is TGTGCCAGCAGGAGGGACAGCCGTGGCTACACCTTC. This encodes CASRRDSRGYTF.

The V gene is TRBV28, the J gene TRBJ1-1; possible D gene TRBD1, 5 bases. V lost 1 base and J lost 2, with 14 bases in between. This CDR3 region has 16 residues. Germline CDR1 is MDHEN and CDR2 is SYDVKM. The CDR3 DNA follows: TGTGCCAGCAGTTTATCCGGACACTTTCGAAACACTGAAGCTTTCTTT. It is translated as CASSLSGHFRNTEAFF.

The chain uses TRBV2 and TRBJ2-1; 16 nucleotides align to TRBD2. CDR1 is SNHLY, CDR2 FYNNEI, per germline. V shed 10 bases, J shed 7 bases, and the junction held 4 bases outside the gene matches. This CDR3 region has 14 residues. The CDR3: CATSGLAGGNEQFF. CDR3 nucleotides: TGTGCCACCTCGGGACTAGCGGGAGGGAATGAGCAGTTCTTC. Drawing the rest from reference TRBV2 and TRBJ2-1, the complete variable domain is EPEVTQTPSHQVTQMGQEVILRCVPISNHLYFYWYRQILGQKVEFLVSFYNNEISEKSEIFDDQFSVERPDGSNFTLKIRSTKLEDSAMYFCATSGLAGGNEQFFGPGTRLTVL.

This clone has only a few counts. The genes are TRBV10-2 and TRBJ1-5, with unresolved D. Trimming pared 0 bases from V and 0 bases from J, leaving 9 bases between. The CDR3 sequence is 16 residues long. From germline, CDR1 is WSHSY and CDR2 SAAADI. As DNA, the CDR3 is TGCGCCAGCAGTGAGTCGCTCGGGAATAGCAATCAGCCCCAGCATTTT. Translation gives CASSESLGNSNQPQHF.

The chain joins TRBV6-6 to TRBJ2-5; no definite D call. The germline CDR1 and CDR2 sequences are MNHNY and SVGAGI (reference sequence). With 6 bases removed from V and 1 base from J, the gap between germline ends came to 9 bases. CDR3 length: 13 residues. CDR3: CASSLGSQETQYF. CDR3 sequence (DNA): TGTGCCAGCAGCCTCGGGTCCCAAGAGACCCAGTACTTC.

A single count supports this clone. This chain uses TRBV11-2 with TRBJ2-2; D is uncertain. The CDR3 contains 17 residues. CDR1 is SGHAT and CDR2 is FQNNGV in the germline V gene. V was shortened by 3 bases and J by 0 bases, with 14 bases between the two germline ends. CDR3 in amino acids: CASSLFATYSNTGELFF. As DNA, the CDR3 is TGTGCCAGCAGCTTGTTCGCCACCTACTCGAACACCGGGGAGCTGTTTTTT.

This chain connects TRBV3-1 (or the pseudogene TRBV3-2) to TRBJ2-5, with 14 positions matching TRBD2. The length of the CDR3 is 16 residues. CDR1 is LGHDT, CDR2 YNNKEL, per germline (reference sequence). Trimming at V came to 1 base and at J to 2 bases, leaving 0 bases not matched to a gene. The CDR3 sequence: CASSQGLAGGQETQYF. In nucleotides, the CDR3 is TGTGCCAGCAGCCAAGGACTAGCGGGAGGGCAAGAGACCCAGTACTTC.

The chain recombines TRBV28 with TRBJ1-1, with D hard to call. Trimming pared 3 bases from V and 5 bases from J, leaving 16 bases between. This CDR3 is built from 15 residues. CDR1 is MDHEN and CDR2 is SYDVKM in the germline V gene. The CDR3 region has the DNA TGTGCCAGCAGTTTGAATTCCTATCCCGGGACTGAAGCTTTCTTT. It encodes CASSLNSYPGTEAFF.

This clone has a single count. The CDR3 DNA sequence: TGCGCCAGCAGCCAATCCTCCGACAGGGCCACCGGGGAGCTGTTTTTT. Protein: CASSQSSDRATGELFF. V gene TRBV5-1 combines with J gene TRBJ2-2, with TRBD1 matching 7 bases. This CDR3 comprises 16 residues. The V gene end was trimmed by 4 bases and the J gene end by 4 bases; junction bases not matched to a gene: 10. Per germline, CDR1 SGHRS and CDR2 YFSETQ.

The V and J genes are TRBV28 and TRBJ1-5, with 12 bases fitting TRBD1. The CDR3 runs to 18 residues. The trim removed 4 bases at V and 1 base at J, leaving 8 bases unmatched. Germline CDR1 reads MDHEN; CDR2 reads SYDVKM. As DNA, the CDR3 is TGTGCCAGCAGTTATTCCGGGACAGGGGGCGTCAGCAATCAGCCCCAGCATTTT. Translating it yields CASSYSGTGGVSNQPQHF. Combining the CDR3 with reference TRBV28 and TRBJ1-5 gives the whole variable domain DVKVTQSSRYLVKRTGEKVFLECVQDMDHENMFWYRQDPGLGLRLIYFSYDVKMKEKGDIPEGYSVSREKKERFSLILESASTNQTSMYLCASSYSGTGGVSNQPQHFGDGTRLSIL.

The J gene is TRBJ2-6, the V gene TRBV6-5; D perhaps matches TRBD1 (6 bases). Trimming removed 5 bases at V and 4 bases at J, with 12 bases between. The CDR3 runs 15 residues. CDR1 and CDR2 from the germline V gene are MNHEY and SVGAGI. CDR3 amino acids: CASSPTGLGANVLTF. The CDR3 DNA reads as TGTGCCAGCAGTCCAACAGGGCTCGGGGCCAACGTCCTGACTTTC.

This rearrangement joins TRBV29-1 to TRBJ2-3; 7 bases are a match to TRBD2. Germline loops: CDR1 SQVTM, CDR2 ANQGSEA. The CDR3 extends over 16 amino acids. V was pared by 6 bases and J by 2 bases, with 14 bases of the junction left unmatched. CDR3: CSVTNYAGAVTDTQYF. The DNA of the CDR3 is TGCAGCGTGACGAACTATGCGGGAGCGGTCACAGATACGCAGTATTTT.

The V and J genes are TRBV9 and TRBJ2-2; weak D call: TRBD1 (5 bases). Trimming pared 1 base from V and 6 bases from J, leaving 10 bases between. The germline gives CDR1 SGDLS, CDR2 YYNGEE. The CDR3 covers 14 residues. As DNA, the CDR3 is TGTGCCAGCAGCGTATCAGGGTATCCCGGGGAGCTGTTTTTT. Encoded protein: CASSVSGYPGELFF.

This clone has only one observation. This sequence joins TRBV18 and TRBJ1-4; TRBD1 aligns across 10 bases. The germline V gene has CDR1 KGHSH and CDR2 LQKENI. The CDR3 extends over 19 amino acids. Losses at the gene ends were 2 bases for V and 0 bases for J; bases not matched to a gene: 9. The CDR3: CASSPIGTGVPATNEKLFF. The CDR3 DNA follows: TGTGCCAGCTCACCAATTGGGACAGGGGTCCCTGCAACTAATGAAAAACTGTTTTTT.

The sample holds one count of this clone. The rearrangement joins TRBV24-1 to TRBJ2-7; 11 bases are shared with TRBD2. The ends lost 3 bases at V and 0 bases at J; junction bases unmatched: 9. The CDR3 totals 18 residues. Germline V lookup: CDR1 KGHDR, CDR2 SFDVKD. CDR3 protein: CATSDISPSGGNSYEQYF. CDR3 nucleotides: TGTGCCACCAGTGATATCTCCCCTAGCGGGGGGAACTCCTACGAGCAGTACTTC.

The chain recombines TRBV6-4 with TRBJ1-6; 10 bases are a match to TRBD1. Germline CDR1 reads MRHNA; CDR2 reads SNTAGT. There are 15 residues in the CDR3. The junction had 7 bases not matched to a gene; V was cut back by 6 bases and J by 8 bases. DNA for the CDR3: TGTGCCAGCAGGCAAAGACAGGGGGCTTATTCACCCCTCCACTTT. Translated: CASRQRQGAYSPLHF.

The chain links TRBV2 to TRBJ1-4, with D maybe TRBD1 (6 bases). Per germline, CDR1 SNHLY and CDR2 FYNNEI. The CDR3 runs 14 residues. V was cut by 6 bases and J by 8 bases, with 16 bases left in between. The CDR3 region is CASRQGPVEEKLFF. The CDR3 DNA is TGTGCCAGCAGACAGGGCCCAGTCGAGGAAAAACTGTTTTTT.

This chain uses TRBV29-1 with TRBJ2-1; 8 bases line up with TRBD1. Trimming at V came to 4 bases and at J to 4 bases, leaving 6 bases not matched to a gene. This CDR3 is 14 amino acids long. From germline, CDR1 is SQVTM and CDR2 ANQGSEA. In nucleotides, the CDR3 is TGCAGCGTTGTAGGGGACAGGTTATACAATGAGCAGTTCTTC. As protein: CSVVGDRLYNEQFF.

This clone was detected only a few times. This chain links TRBV7-2 with TRBJ1-2, with a tentative D call TRBD1 (5 bases). Trimming stripped 1 base from V and 8 bases from J, with 17 bases between. The CDR3 runs 15 residues. CDR1 and CDR2 from the germline V gene are SGHTA and FQGNSA. CDR3 amino acids: CASSLDSGETNGYTF. As DNA, the CDR3 is TGTGCCAGCAGCTTAGATTCGGGGGAAACAAACGGCTACACCTTC.

The chain employs TRBV7-8 and TRBJ2-7; possibly TRBD2 for D (5 bases). Germline values: CDR1 SGHVS, CDR2 FQNEAQ. The CDR3 is 13 residues long. V was shortened by 8 bases and J by 1 base, with 12 bases between the two germline ends. The CDR3: CASLNGESYEQYF. The CDR3 DNA reads TGTGCCAGCCTGAACGGGGAATCCTACGAGCAGTACTTC.

The chain joins TRBV2 to TRBJ2-1, with TRBD2 identical over 12 bases. Germline-derived CDR1 and CDR2 are SNHLY and FYNNEI. Trimming cost V 2 bases and J 7 bases; bases outside gene matches: 3. The CDR3 contains 15 residues. The CDR3 nucleotides read TGTGCCAGCAGTGAAACGACTAGCGGGAGTAATGAGCAGTTCTTC. Protein sequence: CASSETTSGSNEQFF.

The rearrangement uses TRBV30 and TRBJ1-3; D gene unclear. V lost 2 bases and J lost 2, with 7 bases in between. Germline-derived CDR1 and CDR2 are GTSNPN and SVGIG (reference sequence). The CDR3 runs to 13 residues. CDR3: CAWSSGTGNTIYF. DNA for the CDR3: TGTGCCTGGAGTTCGGGGACTGGAAACACCATATATTTT.

V is TRBV28 and J is TRBJ1-2; 10 bases are a match to TRBD1. With V trimmed by 4 bases and J by 2 bases, 1 base remained unmatched. The germline CDR1 and CDR2 sequences are MDHEN and SYDVKM. CDR3 size: 14 residues. CDR3 sequence: CASSSGQGNYGYTF. For the CDR3, the DNA is TGTGCCAGCAGTTCGGGACAGGGGAACTATGGCTACACCTTC.